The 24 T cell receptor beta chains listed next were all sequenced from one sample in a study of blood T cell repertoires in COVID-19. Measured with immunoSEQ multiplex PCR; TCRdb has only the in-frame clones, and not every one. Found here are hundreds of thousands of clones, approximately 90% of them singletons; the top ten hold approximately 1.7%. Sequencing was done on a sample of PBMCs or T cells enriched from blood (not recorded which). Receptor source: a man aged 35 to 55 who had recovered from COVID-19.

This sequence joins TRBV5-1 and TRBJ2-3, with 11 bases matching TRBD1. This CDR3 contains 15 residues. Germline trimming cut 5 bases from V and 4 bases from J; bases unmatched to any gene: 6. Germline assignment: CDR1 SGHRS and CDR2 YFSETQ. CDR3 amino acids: CASRVRTGGADTQYF. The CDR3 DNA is TGCGCCAGCAGAGTAAGGACAGGGGGCGCAGATACGCAGTATTTT.

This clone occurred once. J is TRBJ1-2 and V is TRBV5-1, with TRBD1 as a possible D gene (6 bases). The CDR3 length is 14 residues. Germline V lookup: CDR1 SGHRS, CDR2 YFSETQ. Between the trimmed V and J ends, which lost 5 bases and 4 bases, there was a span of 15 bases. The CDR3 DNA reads TGCGCCAGCAGAGACGGACAGCCTCCCTATGGCTACACCTTC. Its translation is CASRDGQPPYGYTF.

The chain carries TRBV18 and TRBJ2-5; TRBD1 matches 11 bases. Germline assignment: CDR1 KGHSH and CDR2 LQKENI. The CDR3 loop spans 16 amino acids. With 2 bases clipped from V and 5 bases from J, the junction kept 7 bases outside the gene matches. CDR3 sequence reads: CASSPAGQGVGETQYF. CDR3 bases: TGTGCCAGCTCACCAGCGGGACAGGGGGTCGGGGAGACCCAGTACTTC.

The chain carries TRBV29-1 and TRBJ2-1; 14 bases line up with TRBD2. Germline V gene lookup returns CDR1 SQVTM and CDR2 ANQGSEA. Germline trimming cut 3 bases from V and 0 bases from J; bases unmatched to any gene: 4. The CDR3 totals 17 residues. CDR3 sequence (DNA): TGCAGCGTTGAGGGGACTAGCGGGAGACCCTCCTACAATGAGCAGTTCTTC. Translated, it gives CSVEGTSGRPSYNEQFF.

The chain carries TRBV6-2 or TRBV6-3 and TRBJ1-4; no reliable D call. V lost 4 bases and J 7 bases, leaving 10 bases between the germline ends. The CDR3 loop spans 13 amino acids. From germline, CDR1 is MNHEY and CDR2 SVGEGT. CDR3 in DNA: TGTGCCAGCAGTTCCCTCAGCGGTGAAAAACTGTTTTTT. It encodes CASSSLSGEKLFF.

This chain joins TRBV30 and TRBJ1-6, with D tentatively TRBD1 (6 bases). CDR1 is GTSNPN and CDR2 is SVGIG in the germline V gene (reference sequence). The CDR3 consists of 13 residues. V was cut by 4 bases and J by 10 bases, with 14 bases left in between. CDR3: CAWNRPGESPLHF. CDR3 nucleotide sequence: TGTGCCTGGAACCGACCAGGGGAGTCACCCCTCCACTTT. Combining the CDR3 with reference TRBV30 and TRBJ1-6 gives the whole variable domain SQTIHQWPATLVQPVGSPLSLECTVEGTSNPNLYWYRQAAGRGLQLLFYSVGIGQISSEVPQNLSASRPQDRQFILSSKKLLLSDSGFYLCAWNRPGESPLHFGNGTRLTVT.

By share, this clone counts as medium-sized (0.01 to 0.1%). The CDR3 loop reads CASSRGLQTSGNTIYF. The CDR3 coding sequence is TGTGCCAGCAGCCGTGGACTGCAGACCTCTGGAAACACCATATATTTT. V is TRBV14 and J is TRBJ1-3; D not resolved. CDR3 size: 16 residues. From germline, CDR1 is SGHDN and CDR2 FVKESK. V was trimmed by 4 bases and J by 0 bases, leaving 13 bases between them.

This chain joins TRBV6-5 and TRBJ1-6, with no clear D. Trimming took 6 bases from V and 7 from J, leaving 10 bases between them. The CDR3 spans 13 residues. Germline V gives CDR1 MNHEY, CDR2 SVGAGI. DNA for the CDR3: TGTGCCAGCAGAAAACAGATAAATTCACCCCTCCACTTT. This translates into CASRKQINSPLHF.

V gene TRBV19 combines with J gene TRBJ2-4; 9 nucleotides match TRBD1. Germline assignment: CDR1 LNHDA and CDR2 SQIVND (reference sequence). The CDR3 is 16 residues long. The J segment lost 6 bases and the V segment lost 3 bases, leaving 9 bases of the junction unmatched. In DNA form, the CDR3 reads TGTGCCAGTAGTATTCTCCCGGGACAGGGACCAAACATTCAGTACTTC. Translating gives CASSILPGQGPNIQYF.

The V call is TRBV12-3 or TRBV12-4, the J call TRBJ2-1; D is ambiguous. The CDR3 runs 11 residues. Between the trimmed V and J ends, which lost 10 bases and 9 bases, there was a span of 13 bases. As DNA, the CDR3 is TGTGCCACCCTTCGCAGAGGTGAGCAGTTCTTC. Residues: CATLRRGEQFF.

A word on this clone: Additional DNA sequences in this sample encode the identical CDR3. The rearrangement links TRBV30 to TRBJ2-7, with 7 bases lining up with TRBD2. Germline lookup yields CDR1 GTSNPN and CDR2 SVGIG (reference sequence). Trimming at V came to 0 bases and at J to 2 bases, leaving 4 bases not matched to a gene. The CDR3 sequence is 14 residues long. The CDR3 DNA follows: TGTGCCTGGAGTGTTGGGGGGGTTACCTACGAGCAGTACTTC. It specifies CAWSVGGVTYEQYF.

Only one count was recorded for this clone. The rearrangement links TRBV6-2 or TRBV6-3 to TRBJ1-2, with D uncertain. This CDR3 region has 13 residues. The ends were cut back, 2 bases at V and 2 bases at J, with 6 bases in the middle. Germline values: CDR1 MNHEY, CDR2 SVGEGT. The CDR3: CASSYIGNYGYTF. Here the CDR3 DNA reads TGTGCCAGCAGTTACATCGGGAACTATGGCTACACCTTC.

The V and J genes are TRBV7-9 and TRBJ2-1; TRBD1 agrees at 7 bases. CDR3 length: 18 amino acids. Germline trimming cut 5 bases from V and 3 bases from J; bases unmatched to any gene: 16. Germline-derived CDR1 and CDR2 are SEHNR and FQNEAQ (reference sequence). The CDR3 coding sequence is TGTGCCAGCAGCGTGATAGGGGGCCAAACCATACGCTACAATGAGCAGTTCTTC. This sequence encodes CASSVIGGQTIRYNEQFF. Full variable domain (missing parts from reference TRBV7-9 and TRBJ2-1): DTGVSQNPRHKITKRGQNVTFRCDPISEHNRLYWYRQTLGQGPEFLTYFQNEAQLEKSRLLSDRFSAERPKGSFSTLEIQRTEQGDSAMYLCASSVIGGQTIRYNEQFFGPGTRLTVL.

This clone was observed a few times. CDR3 sequence reads: CASRPFTGADGYTF. The DNA of the CDR3 is TGTGCCAGCAGACCCTTCACAGGGGCGGATGGCTACACCTTC. V gene TRBV6-5 combines with J gene TRBJ1-2, with 7 bases that match TRBD1. CDR1 MNHEY and CDR2 SVGAGI come from the germline V gene. Trimming at V came to 6 bases and at J to 6 bases, leaving 10 bases not matched to a gene. This CDR3 spans 14 amino acids.

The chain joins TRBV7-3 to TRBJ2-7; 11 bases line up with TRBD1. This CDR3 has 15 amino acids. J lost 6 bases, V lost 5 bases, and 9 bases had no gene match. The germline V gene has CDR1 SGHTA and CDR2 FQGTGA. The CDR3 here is CASSMGQGVTSEQYF. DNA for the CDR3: TGTGCCAGCAGCATGGGACAGGGGGTAACTAGCGAGCAGTACTTC.

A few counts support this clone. CDR3: CASSQAGQAFF. For the CDR3, the DNA is TGTGCCAGCAGCCAAGCAGGTCAAGCTTTCTTT. The chain carries TRBV3-1 (or the pseudogene TRBV3-2) and TRBJ1-1, with no clear D. This CDR3 contains 11 residues. Germline-derived CDR1 and CDR2 are LGHDT and YNNKEL (reference sequence). V dropped 1 base and J dropped 9 bases, with 6 bases sitting between them.

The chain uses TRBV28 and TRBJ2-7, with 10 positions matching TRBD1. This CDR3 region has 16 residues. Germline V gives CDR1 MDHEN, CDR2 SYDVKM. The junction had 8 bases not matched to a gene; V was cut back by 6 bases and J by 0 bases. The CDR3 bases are TGTGCCAGCAGACGGGACAGGGGTCTAAGCTCCTACGAGCAGTACTTC. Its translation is CASRRDRGLSSYEQYF. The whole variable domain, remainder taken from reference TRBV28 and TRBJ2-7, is DVKVTQSSRYLVKRTGEKVFLECVQDMDHENMFWYRQDPGLGLRLIYFSYDVKMKEKGDIPEGYSVSREKKERFSLILESASTNQTSMYLCASRRDRGLSSYEQYFGPGTRLTVT.

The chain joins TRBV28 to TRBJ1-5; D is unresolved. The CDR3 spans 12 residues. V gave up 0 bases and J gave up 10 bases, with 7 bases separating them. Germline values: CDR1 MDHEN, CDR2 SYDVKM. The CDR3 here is CASSLWEGPQHF. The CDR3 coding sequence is TGTGCCAGCAGTTTATGGGAGGGTCCCCAGCATTTT.

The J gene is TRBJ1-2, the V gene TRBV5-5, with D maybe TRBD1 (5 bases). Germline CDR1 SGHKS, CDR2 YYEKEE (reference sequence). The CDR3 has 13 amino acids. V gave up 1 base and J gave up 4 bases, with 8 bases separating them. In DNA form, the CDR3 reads TGTGCCAGCAGCTTGCAGGGAAGCTATGGCTACACCTTC. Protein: CASSLQGSYGYTF.

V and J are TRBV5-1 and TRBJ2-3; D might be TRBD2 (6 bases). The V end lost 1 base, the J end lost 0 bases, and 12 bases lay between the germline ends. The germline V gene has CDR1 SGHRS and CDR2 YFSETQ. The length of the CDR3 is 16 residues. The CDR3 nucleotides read TGCGCCAGCAGCTTGCAGACGGCGGGAAGCACAGATACGCAGTATTTT. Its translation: CASSLQTAGSTDTQYF.

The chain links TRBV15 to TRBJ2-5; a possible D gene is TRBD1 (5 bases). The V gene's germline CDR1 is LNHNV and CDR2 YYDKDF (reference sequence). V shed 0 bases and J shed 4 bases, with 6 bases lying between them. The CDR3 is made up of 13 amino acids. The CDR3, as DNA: TGTGCCACCAGCAGAGATAGGGGAGAGACCCAGTACTTC. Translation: CATSRDRGETQYF.

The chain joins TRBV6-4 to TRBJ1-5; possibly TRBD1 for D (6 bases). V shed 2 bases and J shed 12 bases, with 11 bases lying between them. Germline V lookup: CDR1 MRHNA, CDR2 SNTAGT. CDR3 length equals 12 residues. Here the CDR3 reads CASSDERGYQHF. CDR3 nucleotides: TGTGCCAGCAGTGACGAAAGGGGGTACCAGCATTTT.

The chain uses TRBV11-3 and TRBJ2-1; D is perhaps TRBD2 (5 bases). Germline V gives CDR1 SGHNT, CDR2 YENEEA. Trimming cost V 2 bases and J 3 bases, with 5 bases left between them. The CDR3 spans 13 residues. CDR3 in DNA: TGTGCCAGCAGCTTACGGGACTACAATGAGCAGTTCTTC. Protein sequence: CASSLRDYNEQFF.

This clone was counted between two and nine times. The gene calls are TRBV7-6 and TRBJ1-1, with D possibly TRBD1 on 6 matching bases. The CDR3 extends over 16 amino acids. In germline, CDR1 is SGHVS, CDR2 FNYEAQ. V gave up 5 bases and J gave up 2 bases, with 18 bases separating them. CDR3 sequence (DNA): TGTGCCAGCAGCCCCATAGGGGGGGAGGGAAACACTGAAGCTTTCTTT. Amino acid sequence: CASSPIGGEGNTEAFF.